This T cell receptor (beta chain) was sequenced during a study of cytomegalovirus exposure and HLA in healthy donors. This clone was recorded only once. In the PCR, 60 Vbeta and 13 Jbeta primers were used. Only in-frame clones appear in the TCRdb table, and some are missing; sequencing was by immunoSEQ multiplex PCR. The sample gives around 300,000 clones, approximately 85% of which show up once; 1.5% to 2% is in the top ten. The CDR3 extends over 16 amino acids. Germline CDR1 LNHNV, CDR2 YYDKDF (reference sequence). The V and J ends lost 0 bases and 6 bases respectively, with 17 bases between them. Sequencing input: PBMCs. The chain has TRBV15 and TRBJ1-2; no firm D call. The source is a woman between 35 and 50 years old in good health and CMV-seropositive. The CDR3 nucleotides are TGTGCCACCAGCAGAGATCGGGTCGGCACCTCGAATGGCTACACCTTC. Translation gives CATSRDRVGTSNGYTF. The full variable domain, completed using reference TRBV15 and TRBJ1-2, is DAMVIQNPRYQVTQFGKPVTLSCSQTLNHNVMYWYQQKSSQAPKLLFHYYDKDFNNEADTPDNFQSRRPNTSFCFLDIRSPGLGDTAMYLCATSRDRVGTSNGYTFGSGTRLTVV.